The clone carrying this T cell receptor (beta chain) was observed a single time. Its antigen is unknown. With 7 bases removed from V and 4 bases from J, the gap between germline ends came to 13 bases. The CDR3 has 13 residues. Looked up from germline, CDR1 is MNHEY and CDR2 is SVGAGI. The data are from a study of T cell responses to AZD1222 COVID-19 vaccine. Study observations and caveats: Nearly half of the spike-specific TCRs reportedly recognize variant regions that carry no mutations.

Produced via immunoSEQ multiplex PCR; TCRdb's table is partial and in-frame only. Seen here are roughly 99,000 clones, around 90% observed once, and the top ten hold approximately 4.8%. The clonotype originates from an adult who received the AZD1222 COVID-19 vaccine. The V gene is TRBV6-5, the J gene TRBJ2-5, with D maybe TRBD1 (5 bases). The specimen comprised peripheral blood, sampled 28 days after the second AZD1222 dose. CDR3 coding DNA: TGTGCCAGCAACCAGGGATATTTAGAGACCCAGTACTTC. Translation: CASNQGYLETQYF.